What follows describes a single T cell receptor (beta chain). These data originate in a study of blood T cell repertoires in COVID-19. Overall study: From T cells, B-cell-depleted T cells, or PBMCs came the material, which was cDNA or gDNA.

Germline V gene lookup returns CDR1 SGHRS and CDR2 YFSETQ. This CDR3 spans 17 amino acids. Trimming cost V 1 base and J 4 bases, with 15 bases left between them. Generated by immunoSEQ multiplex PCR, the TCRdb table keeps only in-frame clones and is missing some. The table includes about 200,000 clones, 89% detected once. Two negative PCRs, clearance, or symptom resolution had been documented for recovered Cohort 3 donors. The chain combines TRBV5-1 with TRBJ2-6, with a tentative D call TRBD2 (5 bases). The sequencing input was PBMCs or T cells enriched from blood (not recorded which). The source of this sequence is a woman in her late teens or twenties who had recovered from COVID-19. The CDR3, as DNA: TGCGCCAGCAGCTTGAGGACTCTGAGGACCGGGGCCAACGTCCTGACTTTC. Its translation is CASSLRTLRTGANVLTF.